This T cell receptor beta chain was profiled in a study of T cells in Graves' hyperthyroidism and ophthalmopathy. RNA transcripts were the template for amplifying TCR beta CDR3 regions. HTBI primers were the set used in a first-round RT-PCR of the TCR CDR3. TCRdb redid the calling of the multiplex PCR reads with MiXCR, one entry per CDR3 protein. The sample consists of about 250,000 distinct CDR3 sequences, approximately 14% of them appearing once. The CDR3 runs 12 residues. Germline V CDR1 and CDR2: SEHNR, FQNEAQ (reference sequence). Trimming pared 1 base from V and 5 bases from J, leaving 6 bases between. Ahead of any ophthalmopathy symptoms, the blood sample was obtained at the first diagnosis of hyperthyroidism. Fresh 10 ml peripheral blood yielded PBMCs. This clonotype has a count of ten or more.

The material sequenced was blood. V usage is TRBV7-9 and J usage is TRBJ2-7; D unclear. This TCR came from a woman aged 45-65 years with Graves' hyperthyroidism that later progressed to Graves' ophthalmopathy. The CDR3 is CASSLDGDEQYF. For the CDR3, the DNA is TGTGCCAGCAGCTTAGACGGCGACGAGCAGTACTTC.